This TCR beta chain appears in the sequencing data of a study of beta chain features in type 1 diabetes listed by TCRdb under 2018. Looking at the study overall: Mean age, gender distribution, total cell number and subset yield were not different between patients and healthy donors. A total of 85 million to 140 million sorted cells were examined across all samples, and a strong correlation was observed between cell number per subset and RNA yield. In the study, TCRB repertoires of sorted circulating CD4+ T cell subsets from recently diagnosed type 1 diabetes patients were compared with those of matched healthy donors. Naive and central memory subsets were obtained from all 28 donors, but regulatory and stem cell-like memory subsets were isolated from only 8 patients and roughly eight healthy donors.

Trimmed from V: 6 bases; trimmed from J: 7 bases; junction bases lacking a gene match: 7. The CDR3, from cysteine to phenylalanine, totals 13 residues. Only the CDR3 region is kept as DNA, spanning 39 bases read in frame from base 1. CDR1 and CDR2, per the germline V gene, are SNHLY and FYNNEI. As to this clone: What antigen it recognizes has not been identified. The input lacks base qualities; no much larger clone sits a single base away.

A single peripheral blood draw of around 100 mL on average was collected from each donor into heparinised tubes. A BD FACSAria II was used to sort naive, central memory, regulatory and stem cell-like memory CD4+ T cells with a panel that included CD45RO, CCR7, CD25, CD127, CD95 and CD27. All sorted populations exceeded 95% purity. PBMCs were isolated immediately by Lymphoprep density gradient centrifugation and stained directly without culture. To minimize batch effects, samples were stained and sorted in pairs, one healthy donor with one patient per experiment. What the study reported, not specific to this receptor: Shorter templates might be favored by PCR, yet because patient and control samples were amplified and corrected together, any such skew would affect both groups equally. Because cDNA was sequenced instead of genomic DNA, highly expressing activated cells could be over-represented, though the groups showed no difference in activation or CD3 levels. In all four CD4+ subsets, TCRB CDR3 length was moderately but significantly shorter in type 1 diabetes patients. HLA sub-analyses involved small numbers of individuals, so any influence of HLA type on TCRB rearrangement remained unresolved. Naive, central memory and regulatory TCRB repertoires appeared to be more alike among patients than among healthy donors. At VDJ recombination sites, patients with type 1 diabetes made fewer insertions and deleted more nucleotides, a pattern implying thymic rearrangement abnormalities.

All of the isolated RNA was reverse transcribed with the High Capacity cDNA Reverse Transcription Kit, so expressed TCRB transcripts were sequenced. Naive, central memory and regulatory T cell samples underwent deep immunoSEQ sequencing, averaging about 3.5 million total reads per sample. After sorted cells were lysed in RLT buffer, RNA was extracted with DNase-treated RNeasy Micro or Mini kits, with the choice depending on cell number. To prevent cross-contamination, each cell subset was processed individually, whereas patient and healthy donor samples were processed jointly. The immunoSEQ multiplex PCR was used to amplify TCRB sequences from cDNA, generating 87-bp fragments that spanned the CDR3 region. Sequencing of the amplicons was done on the Illumina HiSeq platform. In the authors' own workflow: PCR bias was corrected computationally using synthetic template baselines, and reads within Hamming distance 2 were collapsed, with unmergeable singletons discarded. Reads were aligned against IMGT so that V, D and J genes, CDR3 length and insertions or deletions at six rearrangement sites could be assigned. Within each subset, clonotype counts were normalized to sorted cell number, after which true diversity and Gini coefficients were computed with the tcR R package. Repertoire sharing was quantified using the overlap coefficient calculated on TCRB nucleotide sequences. This is the immuneACCESS table as TCRdb keeps it, with only in-frame sequences that have V and J called. A part of the clones is gone; compared with another copy, unresolved V genes explain less than half, and the rest is unexplained. The V and J calls and the clone size are those of that table, but D and trimming were determined from the DNA. Present in this sample are approximately 140,000 clones, 9% to 10% of which were seen just once. The top ten constitute around 0.65% of the sample.

The sample comprised central memory CD4+ T cells from blood. The sequence is built from TRBV2 and TRBJ2-5; TRBD1 fits 8 bases in the junction. This clonotype originated in a woman in her 40s in good health. The DNA sequence is as follows: TGTGCCAGCAGGACAGGGGAAGTGGGGACCCAGTACTTC. This codes for CASRTGEVGTQYF.